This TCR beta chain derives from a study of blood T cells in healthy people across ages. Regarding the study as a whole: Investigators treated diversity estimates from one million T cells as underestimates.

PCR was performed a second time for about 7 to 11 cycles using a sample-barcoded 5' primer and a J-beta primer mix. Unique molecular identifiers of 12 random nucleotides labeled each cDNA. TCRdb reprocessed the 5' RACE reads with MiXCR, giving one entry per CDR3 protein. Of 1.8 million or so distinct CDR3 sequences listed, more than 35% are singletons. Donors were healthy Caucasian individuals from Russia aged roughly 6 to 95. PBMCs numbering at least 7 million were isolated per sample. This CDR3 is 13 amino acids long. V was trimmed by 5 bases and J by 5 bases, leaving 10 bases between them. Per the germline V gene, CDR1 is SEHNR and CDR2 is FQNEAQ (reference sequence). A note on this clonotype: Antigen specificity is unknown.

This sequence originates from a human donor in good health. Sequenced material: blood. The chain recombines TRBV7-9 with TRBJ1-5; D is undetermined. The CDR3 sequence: CASSPAGYQPQHF. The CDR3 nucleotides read TGTGCCAGCAGCCCCGCTGGGTATCAGCCCCAGCATTTT.